This TCR beta chain appears in the sequencing data of a study of T cell changes during pregnancy in multiple sclerosis. The method was immunoSEQ multiplex PCR; TCRdb's version includes in-frame clones alone and lacks a portion of them. The sample shows 38,000 or so clones, 85% to 95% of them seen only once. V was trimmed by 9 bases and J by 2 bases, leaving 12 bases between them. The length of the CDR3 is 13 residues. Germline V gene sequence: CDR1 MNHNS, CDR2 SASEGT. This specimen was CD4+ T cells from peripheral blood mononuclear cells, taken in the first trimester of pregnancy. The J gene is TRBJ2-3, the V gene TRBV6-1; D is possibly TRBD1 (6 bases). This sequence originates from a female donor with multiple sclerosis, enrolled in a pregnancy study. CDR3: CASVDRNTDTQYF. As DNA, the CDR3 is TGTGCCAGTGTGGACAGAAACACAGATACGCAGTATTTT.